One sample yielded the 11 T cell receptor beta chains listed below, sequenced in a study of cytomegalovirus exposure and HLA in healthy donors. This PCR relied on a set of 60 Vbeta primers and 13 Jbeta primers. Only in-frame clones appear in the TCRdb table, and some are missing; sequencing was by immunoSEQ multiplex PCR. The repertoire holds approximately 88,000 clones, around 80% seen once, with 4% to 5.5% in the top ten. The sample consisted of PBMCs. These receptors all come from a man younger than 40 in good health and CMV-seropositive.

V usage is TRBV28 and J usage is TRBJ2-7; 8 positions agree with TRBD1. The CDR3 spans 16 residues. V dropped 3 bases and J dropped 0; count of bases not matched to a gene: 7. Germline V gives CDR1 MDHEN, CDR2 SYDVKM. The CDR3 nucleotides are TGTGCCAGCAGTTTGAGGGGACAGGTGAGCTCCTACGAGCAGTACTTC. This encodes CASSLRGQVSSYEQYF.

The J gene is TRBJ1-4, the V gene TRBV30; D is possibly TRBD1 (6 bases). Germline V lookup: CDR1 GTSNPN, CDR2 SVGIG (reference sequence). The CDR3 extends over 14 amino acids. V was shortened by 5 bases and J by 8 bases, with 18 bases between the two germline ends. As DNA, the CDR3 is TGTGCCTGGGATGGGACACCTTCTTCCGAAAAACTGTTTTTT. It codes for CAWDGTPSSEKLFF.

This CDR3 is CATDESGTGLTLNYGYTF. CDR3 DNA: TGTGCCACCGACGAATCCGGGACAGGACTCACTCTCAACTATGGCTACACCTTC. The chain has TRBV28 and TRBJ1-2; 8 bases agree with TRBD1. Germline CDR1 is MDHEN and CDR2 is SYDVKM. This CDR3 spans 18 amino acids. J lost 2 bases, V lost 10 bases, and 21 bases had no gene match.

The CDR3 region has the DNA TGTGCCAGTAGTGACACCCCGACGGAGACCCAGTACTTC. Residues: CASSDTPTETQYF. The genes are TRBV19 and TRBJ2-5, with D hard to call. V was trimmed by 5 bases and J by 5 bases, leaving 12 bases between them. Looked up from germline, CDR1 is LNHDA and CDR2 is SQIVND (reference sequence). The CDR3 consists of 13 residues. Full variable domain (missing parts from reference TRBV19 and TRBJ2-5): DGGITQSPKYLFRKEGQNVTLSCEQNLNHDAMYWYRQDPGQGLRLIYYSQIVNDFQKGDIAEGYSVSREKKESFPLTVTSAQKNPTAFYLCASSDTPTETQYFGPGTRLLVL.

The V and J genes are TRBV7-3 and TRBJ2-1; 7 positions match TRBD2. Germline loops: CDR1 SGHTA, CDR2 FQGTGA. The CDR3 has 18 residues. Trimming at V came to 1 base and at J to 7 bases, leaving 16 bases not matched to a gene. The CDR3 region has the DNA TGTGCCAGCAGCTTAAGAGAGGCCGTGGGCGGGAGCCCGAATGAGCAGTTCTTC. As protein: CASSLREAVGGSPNEQFF.

This clone turned up a few times. The chain recombines TRBV5-6 with TRBJ1-5, with 7 bases fitting TRBD1. Germline trimming cut 4 bases from V and 1 base from J; bases unmatched to any gene: 14. CDR1 is SGHDT and CDR2 is YYEEEE in the germline V gene. The CDR3 contains 18 residues. CDR3 region: CASSQGGLFSLSNQPQHF. The CDR3 DNA follows: TGTGCCAGCAGCCAGGGGGGTCTATTTTCTCTCAGCAATCAGCCCCAGCATTTT.

The V and J genes are TRBV4-1 and TRBJ2-5; TRBD2 agrees at 7 bases. Per germline, CDR1 MGHRA and CDR2 YSYEKL. The CDR3 sequence is 17 residues long. V lost 0 bases, J lost 0 bases, and 7 bases stayed unmatched. CDR3 sequence reads: CASSQEDGGGNQETQYF. The DNA for the CDR3 is TGCGCCAGCAGCCAAGAGGACGGGGGAGGGAACCAAGAGACCCAGTACTTC.

This chain joins TRBV13 and TRBJ2-3; tentatively, D is TRBD2 (5 bases). Trimming shortened V by 5 bases and J by 4 bases, and 10 bases separated the two germline ends. Germline V gives CDR1 PRHDT, CDR2 FYEKMQ (reference sequence). This CDR3 comprises 13 residues. The DNA of the CDR3 is TGTGCCAGCAGCGGTCCCGGGGCAGATACGCAGTATTTT. Translated: CASSGPGADTQYF.

This clone has only one observation. The chain employs TRBV5-6 and TRBJ1-6; tentative D call: TRBD1 (6 bases). CDR1 SGHDT and CDR2 YYEEEE come from the germline V gene. V was trimmed by 0 bases and J by 10 bases, leaving 20 bases between them. CDR3 length: 17 residues. The CDR3, as DNA: TGTGCCAGCAGCTTGGCCAAGCGCACAGGGAGGGTATCACCCCTCCACTTT. Its protein product is CASSLAKRTGRVSPLHF.

This chain links TRBV11-2 with TRBJ2-7; tentative D call: TRBD1 (5 bases). V gave up 2 bases and J gave up 0 bases, with 14 bases separating them. CDR1 and CDR2 (germline): SGHAT, FQNNGV. The CDR3 runs 16 residues. This CDR3 is CASSLQGGLSSYEQYV. The DNA of the CDR3 is TGTGCCAGCAGCTTACAGGGTGGGCTAAGCTCCTACGAGCAGTACGTC.

This clone was seen more than once but under ten times. CDR3 protein: CASRLGPSSRYEQYV. The CDR3 nucleotides are TGTGCCAGCAGGTTAGGCCCGTCCAGCAGGTACGAGCAGTACGTC. V gene TRBV7-2 combines with J gene TRBJ2-7, with D unresolved. CDR3 length: 15 residues. Germline V gives CDR1 SGHTA, CDR2 FQGNSA.